Each of the 4 T cell receptor beta chains below was sequenced from the same sample in a study of response to subunit inactivated influenza vaccine. TCRdb called the RT-PCR reads again in MiXCR, with one record for every CDR3 protein. This table holds around 180,000 distinct CDR3 sequences, around 9.2% found once. Sample: non-naive T cells sorted from PBMCs, taken on the day of vaccination. The receptors were gathered from a man between 50 and 59 years old who received an inactivated influenza vaccine.

The chain employs TRBV30 and TRBJ1-2; D is unresolved. The V gene lost 2 bases and the J gene lost 8 bases, with 18 bases spanning the gap. Looked up from germline, CDR1 is GTSNPN and CDR2 is SVGIG (reference sequence). The CDR3 extends over 14 amino acids. DNA of the CDR3: TGTGCCTGGAGTTCCTCGGTGGGGAGAGGAGGCTACACCTTC. It codes for CAWSSSVGRGGYTF. Using reference TRBV30 and TRBJ1-2 for the parts outside the CDR3, the full variable domain is SQTIHQWPATLVQPVGSPLSLECTVEGTSNPNLYWYRQAAGRGLQLLFYSVGIGQISSEVPQNLSASRPQDRQFILSSKKLLLSDSGFYLCAWSSSVGRGGYTFGSGTRLTVV.

This clonotype appeared many times. V is TRBV11-3 and J is TRBJ2-3, with 8 nucleotides matching TRBD2. The V segment lost 5 bases and the J segment 4 bases; nucleotides outside the gene matches: 17. Germline CDR1 SGHNT, CDR2 YENEEA. This CDR3 is built from 18 residues. The CDR3 sequence is CASSRAELADGLADTQYF. The CDR3 DNA reads TGTGCCAGCAGCCGAGCCGAACTAGCGGACGGTTTGGCAGATACGCAGTATTTT.

The chain recombines TRBV7-2 with TRBJ1-1; the D gene is possibly TRBD1 (6 bases). Germline values: CDR1 SGHTA, CDR2 FQGNSA. The ends were cut back, 5 bases at V and 4 bases at J, with 14 bases in the middle. The CDR3 extends over 14 amino acids. The CDR3 DNA follows: TGTGCCAGCAGCGTCCGACAGGAGACCACTGAAGCTTTCTTT. Amino acid sequence: CASSVRQETTEAFF.

The chain combines TRBV12-3 or TRBV12-4 with TRBJ2-5; no clear D gene. The CDR3 has 13 amino acids. With 6 bases removed from V and 2 bases from J, the gap between germline ends came to 10 bases. CDR3 sequence: CASSPRRQETQYF. In DNA form, the CDR3 reads TGTGCCAGCAGCCCTCGACGGCAAGAGACCCAGTACTTC.